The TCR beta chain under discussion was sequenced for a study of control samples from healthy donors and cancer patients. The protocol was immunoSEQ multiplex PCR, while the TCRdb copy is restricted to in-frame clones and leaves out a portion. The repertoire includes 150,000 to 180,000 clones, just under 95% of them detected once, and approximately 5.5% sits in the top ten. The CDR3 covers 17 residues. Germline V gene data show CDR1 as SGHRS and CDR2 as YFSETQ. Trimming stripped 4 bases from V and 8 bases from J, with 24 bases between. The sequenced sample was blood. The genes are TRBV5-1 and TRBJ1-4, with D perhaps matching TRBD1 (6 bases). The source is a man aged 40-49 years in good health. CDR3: CASSQGQFRGPGEKLFF. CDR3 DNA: TGCGCCAGCAGCCAGGGGCAGTTCAGGGGTCCTGGGGAAAAACTGTTTTTT.